The text below deals with one TCR beta chain. As yet, its antigen is unknown. This CDR3 is built from 12 residues. Ipilimumab-mediated CTLA-4 blockade plus focal radiation was given to patients having chemo-refractory metastatic non-small-cell lung cancer. These data originate in a study of radiotherapy plus CTLA-4 blockade in lung cancer. Across the whole study: The study recorded objective responses in 18% of patients and disease control in approximately 31%.

The study's findings and limits: Increased serum interferon-beta after radiation also reportedly predicted response strongly. The study found tumor-derived TCR clones expanded in blood after radiotherapy plus ipilimumab.

Assay used: immunoSEQ multiplex PCR; TCRdb lists only in-frame clones, some missing. Here the sample spans tens of thousands of clones, approximately 84% being singletons. The specimen was peripheral blood, collected from a patient treated with radiotherapy plus ipilimumab. The chain is built from TRBV21-1 and TRBJ1-4. TRBV21-1 is tagged as a pseudogene. The source of this sequence is a human donor with non-small cell lung cancer whose response to radiotherapy plus ipilimumab could not be evaluated. The CDR3 DNA reads as TGTGCCAGTCTATCGCCGGGTGAAAAACTGTTTTTT. It is translated as CASLSPGEKLFF.